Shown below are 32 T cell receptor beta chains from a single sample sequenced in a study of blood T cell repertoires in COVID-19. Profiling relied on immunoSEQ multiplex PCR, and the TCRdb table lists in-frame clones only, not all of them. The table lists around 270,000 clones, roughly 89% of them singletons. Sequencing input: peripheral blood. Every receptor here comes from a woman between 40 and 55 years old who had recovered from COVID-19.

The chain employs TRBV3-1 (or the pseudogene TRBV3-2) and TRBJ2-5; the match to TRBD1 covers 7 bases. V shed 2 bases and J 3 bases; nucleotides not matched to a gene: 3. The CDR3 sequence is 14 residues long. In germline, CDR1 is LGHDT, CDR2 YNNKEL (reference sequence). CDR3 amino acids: CASSQRDREETQYF. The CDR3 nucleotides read TGTGCCAGCAGCCAACGCGACAGGGAAGAGACCCAGTACTTC.

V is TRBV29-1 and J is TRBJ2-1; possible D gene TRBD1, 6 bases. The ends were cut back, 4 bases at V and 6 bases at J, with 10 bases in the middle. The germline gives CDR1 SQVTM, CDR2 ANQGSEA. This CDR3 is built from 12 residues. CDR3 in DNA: TGCAGCGTTGCGAAGGGGGTCAATGAGCAGTTCTTC. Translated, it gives CSVAKGVNEQFF.

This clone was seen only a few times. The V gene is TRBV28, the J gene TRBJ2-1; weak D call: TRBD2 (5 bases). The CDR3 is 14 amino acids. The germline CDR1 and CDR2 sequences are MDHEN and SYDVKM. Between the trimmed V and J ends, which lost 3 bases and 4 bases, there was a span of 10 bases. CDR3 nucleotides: TGTGCCAGCAGTTTGACGGGGAGTTACAATGAGCAGTTCTTC. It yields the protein CASSLTGSYNEQFF.

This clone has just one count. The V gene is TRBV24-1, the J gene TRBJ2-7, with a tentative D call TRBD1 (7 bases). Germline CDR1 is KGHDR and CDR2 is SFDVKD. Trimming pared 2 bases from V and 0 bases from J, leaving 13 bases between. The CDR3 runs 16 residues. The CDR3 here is CATSDSGGDSSYEQYF. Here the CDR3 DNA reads TGTGCCACCAGTGATTCTGGCGGGGACAGCTCCTACGAGCAGTACTTC.

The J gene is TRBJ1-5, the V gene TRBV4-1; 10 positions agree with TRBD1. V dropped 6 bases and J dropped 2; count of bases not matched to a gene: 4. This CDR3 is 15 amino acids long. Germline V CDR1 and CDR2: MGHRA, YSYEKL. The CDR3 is CASRSGTGGNQPQHF. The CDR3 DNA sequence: TGCGCCAGCAGATCCGGGACAGGGGGCAATCAGCCCCAGCATTTT.

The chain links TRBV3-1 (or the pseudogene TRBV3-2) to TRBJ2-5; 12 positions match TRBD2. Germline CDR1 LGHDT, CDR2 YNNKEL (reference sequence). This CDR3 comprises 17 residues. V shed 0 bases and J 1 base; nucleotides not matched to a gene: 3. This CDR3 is CASSQDRLAGAQETQYF. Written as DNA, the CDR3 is TGTGCCAGCAGCCAAGATCGACTAGCGGGGGCCCAAGAGACCCAGTACTTC.

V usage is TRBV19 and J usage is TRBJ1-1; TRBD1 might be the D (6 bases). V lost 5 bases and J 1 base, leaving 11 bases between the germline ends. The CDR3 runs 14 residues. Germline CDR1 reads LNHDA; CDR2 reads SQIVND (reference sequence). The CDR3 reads CASSEGHQNTEAFF. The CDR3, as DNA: TGTGCCAGTAGTGAGGGACATCAGAACACTGAAGCTTTCTTT.

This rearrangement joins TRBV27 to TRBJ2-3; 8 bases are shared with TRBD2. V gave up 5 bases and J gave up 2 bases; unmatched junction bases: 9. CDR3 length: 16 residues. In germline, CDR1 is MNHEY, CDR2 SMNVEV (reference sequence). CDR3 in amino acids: CASSPPWRGDTDTQYF. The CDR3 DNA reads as TGTGCCAGCAGTCCCCCCTGGCGGGGGGACACAGATACGCAGTATTTT.

CDR3 DNA sequence: TGTGCCAGCAGTTGGGCTAGGGAGGAGACCCAGTACTTC. Its protein product is CASSWAREETQYF. The V and J genes are TRBV5-4 and TRBJ2-5; tentative D call: TRBD2 (5 bases). Germline V gene data show CDR1 as SGHNT and CDR2 as YYREEE (reference sequence). This CDR3 comprises 13 residues. The V gene lost 5 bases and the J gene lost 5 bases, with 13 bases spanning the gap.

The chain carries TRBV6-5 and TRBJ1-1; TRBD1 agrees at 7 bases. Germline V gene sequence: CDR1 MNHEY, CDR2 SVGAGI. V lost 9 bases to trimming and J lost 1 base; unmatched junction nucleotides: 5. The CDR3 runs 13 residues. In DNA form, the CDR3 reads TGTGCCAGTTCGACAGGGTGGAACACTGAAGCTTTCTTT. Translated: CASSTGWNTEAFF.

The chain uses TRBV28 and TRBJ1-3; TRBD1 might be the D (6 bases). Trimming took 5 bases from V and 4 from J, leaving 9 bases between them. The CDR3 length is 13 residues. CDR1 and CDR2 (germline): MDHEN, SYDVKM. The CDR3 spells CASSGQRGNTIYF. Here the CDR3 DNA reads TGTGCCAGCAGTGGACAGCGGGGAAACACCATATATTTT.

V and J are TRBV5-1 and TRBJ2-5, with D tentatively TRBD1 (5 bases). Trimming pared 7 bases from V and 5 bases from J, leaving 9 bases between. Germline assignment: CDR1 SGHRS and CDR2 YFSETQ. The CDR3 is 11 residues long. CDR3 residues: CASLSGETQYF. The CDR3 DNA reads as TGCGCCAGCCTCTCAGGGGAGACCCAGTACTTC.

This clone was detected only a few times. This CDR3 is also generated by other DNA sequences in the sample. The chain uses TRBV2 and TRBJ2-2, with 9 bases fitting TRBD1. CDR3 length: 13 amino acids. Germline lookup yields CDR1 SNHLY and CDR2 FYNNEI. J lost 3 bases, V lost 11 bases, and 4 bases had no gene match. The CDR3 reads CASGTGYTGELFF. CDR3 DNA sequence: TGTGCCTCCGGGACAGGGTACACCGGGGAGCTGTTTTTT.

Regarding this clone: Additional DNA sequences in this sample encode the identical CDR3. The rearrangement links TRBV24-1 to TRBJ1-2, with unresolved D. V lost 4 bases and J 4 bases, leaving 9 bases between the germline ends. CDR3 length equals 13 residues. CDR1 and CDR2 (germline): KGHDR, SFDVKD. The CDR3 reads CATSDRAGYGYTF. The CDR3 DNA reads TGTGCCACCAGTGACCGGGCGGGCTATGGCTACACCTTC.

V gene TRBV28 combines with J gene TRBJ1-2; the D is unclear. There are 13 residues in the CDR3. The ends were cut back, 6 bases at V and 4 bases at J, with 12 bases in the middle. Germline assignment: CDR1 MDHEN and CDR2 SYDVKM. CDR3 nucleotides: TGTGCCAGCAGAATCGGTCGCGCCTATGGCTACACCTTC. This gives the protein CASRIGRAYGYTF.

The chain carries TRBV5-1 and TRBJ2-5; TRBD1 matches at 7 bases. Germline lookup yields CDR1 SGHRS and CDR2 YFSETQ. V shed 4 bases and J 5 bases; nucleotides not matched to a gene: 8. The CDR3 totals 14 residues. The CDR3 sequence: CASSIQGDGETQYF. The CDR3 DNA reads TGCGCCAGCAGCATCCAGGGGGACGGGGAGACCCAGTACTTC.

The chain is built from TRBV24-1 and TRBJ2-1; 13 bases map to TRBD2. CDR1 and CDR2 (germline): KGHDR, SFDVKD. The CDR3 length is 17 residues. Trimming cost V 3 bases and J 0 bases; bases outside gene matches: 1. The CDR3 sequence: CATSDRLAGGSYNEQFF. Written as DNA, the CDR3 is TGTGCCACCAGTGATAGACTAGCGGGGGGCTCCTACAATGAGCAGTTCTTC.

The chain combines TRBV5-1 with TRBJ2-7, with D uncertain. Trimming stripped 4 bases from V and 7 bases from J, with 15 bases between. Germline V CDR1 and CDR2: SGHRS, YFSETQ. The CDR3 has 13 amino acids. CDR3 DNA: TGCGCCAGCAGCCCGCCGCGGCAAAGAGAGCAGTACTTC. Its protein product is CASSPPRQREQYF.

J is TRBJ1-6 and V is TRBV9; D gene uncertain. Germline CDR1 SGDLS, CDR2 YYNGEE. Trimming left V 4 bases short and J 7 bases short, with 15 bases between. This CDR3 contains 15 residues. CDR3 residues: CASSPRGGGNSPLHF. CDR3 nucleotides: TGTGCCAGCAGCCCTAGAGGTGGAGGCAATTCACCCCTCCACTTT. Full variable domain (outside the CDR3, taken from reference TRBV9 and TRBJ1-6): DSGVTQTPKHLITATGQRVTLRCSPRSGDLSVYWYQQSLDQGLQFLIQYYNGEERAKGNILERFSAQQFPDLHSELNLSSLELGDSALYFCASSPRGGGNSPLHFGNGTRLTVT.

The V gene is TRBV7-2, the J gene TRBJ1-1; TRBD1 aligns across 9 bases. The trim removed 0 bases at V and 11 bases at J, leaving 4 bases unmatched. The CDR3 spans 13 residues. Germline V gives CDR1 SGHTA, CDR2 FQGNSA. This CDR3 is CASSLARDRDAFF. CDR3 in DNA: TGTGCCAGCAGCTTAGCCAGGGACAGGGACGCTTTCTTT.

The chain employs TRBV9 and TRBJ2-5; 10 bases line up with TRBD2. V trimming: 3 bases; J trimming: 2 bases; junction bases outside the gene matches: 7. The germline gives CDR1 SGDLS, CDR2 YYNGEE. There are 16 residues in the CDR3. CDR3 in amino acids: CASSGWTSGVQETQYF. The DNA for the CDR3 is TGTGCCAGCAGCGGATGGACTAGCGGAGTACAAGAGACCCAGTACTTC.

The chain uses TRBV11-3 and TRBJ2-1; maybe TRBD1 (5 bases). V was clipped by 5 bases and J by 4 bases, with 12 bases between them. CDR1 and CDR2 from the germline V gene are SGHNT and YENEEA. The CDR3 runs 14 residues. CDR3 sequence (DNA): TGTGCCAGCAGCGCCAGGGTGGGATACAATGAGCAGTTCTTC. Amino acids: CASSARVGYNEQFF.

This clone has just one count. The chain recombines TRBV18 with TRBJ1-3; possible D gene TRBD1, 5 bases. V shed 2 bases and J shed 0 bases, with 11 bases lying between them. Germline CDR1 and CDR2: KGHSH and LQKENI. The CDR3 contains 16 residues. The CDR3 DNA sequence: TGTGCCAGCTCACCATCCCAGGGTGGCTCTGGAAACACCATATATTTT. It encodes CASSPSQGGSGNTIYF.

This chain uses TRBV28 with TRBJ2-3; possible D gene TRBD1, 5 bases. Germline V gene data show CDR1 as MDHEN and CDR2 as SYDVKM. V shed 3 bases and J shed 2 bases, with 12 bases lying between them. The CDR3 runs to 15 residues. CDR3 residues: CASSLPQGSTDTQYF. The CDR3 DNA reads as TGTGCCAGCAGTTTGCCCCAGGGATCCACAGATACGCAGTATTTT.

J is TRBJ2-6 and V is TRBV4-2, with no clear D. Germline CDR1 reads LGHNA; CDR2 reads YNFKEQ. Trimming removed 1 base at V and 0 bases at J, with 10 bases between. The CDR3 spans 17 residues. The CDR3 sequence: CASSQGVFDSGANVLTF. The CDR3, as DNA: TGTGCCAGCAGCCAAGGAGTGTTCGACTCTGGGGCCAACGTCCTGACTTTC.

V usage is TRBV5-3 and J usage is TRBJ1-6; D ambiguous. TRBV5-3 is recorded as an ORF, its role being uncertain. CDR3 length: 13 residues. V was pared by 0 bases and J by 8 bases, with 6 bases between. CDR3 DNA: TGTGCCAGAAGCTTGGTCCTTTATTCACCCCTCCACTTT. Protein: CARSLVLYSPLHF.

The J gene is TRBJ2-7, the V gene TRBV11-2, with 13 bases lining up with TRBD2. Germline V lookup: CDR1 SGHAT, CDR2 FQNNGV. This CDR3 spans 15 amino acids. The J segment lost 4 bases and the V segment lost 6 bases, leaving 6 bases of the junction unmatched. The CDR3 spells CASSLGLAGVYEQYF. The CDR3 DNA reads TGTGCCAGCAGTCTCGGACTAGCGGGGGTGTACGAGCAGTACTTC.

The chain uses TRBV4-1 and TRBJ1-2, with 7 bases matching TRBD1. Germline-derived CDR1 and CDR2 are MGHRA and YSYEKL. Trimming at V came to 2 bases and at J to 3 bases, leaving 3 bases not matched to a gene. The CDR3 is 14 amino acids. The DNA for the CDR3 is TGCGCCAGCAGCCAACCAACAGGGGACTATGGCTACACCTTC. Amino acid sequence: CASSQPTGDYGYTF.

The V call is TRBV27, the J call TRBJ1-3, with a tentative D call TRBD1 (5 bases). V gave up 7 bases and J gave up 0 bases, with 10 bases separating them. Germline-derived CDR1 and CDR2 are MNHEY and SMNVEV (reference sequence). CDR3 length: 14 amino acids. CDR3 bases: TGTGCCAGCAAACGTCAGGGCTCTGGAAACACCATATATTTT. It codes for CASKRQGSGNTIYF.

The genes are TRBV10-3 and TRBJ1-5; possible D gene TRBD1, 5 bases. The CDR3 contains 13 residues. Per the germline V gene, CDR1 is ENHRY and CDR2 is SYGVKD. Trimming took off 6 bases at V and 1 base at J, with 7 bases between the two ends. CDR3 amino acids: CAISRQSNQPQHF. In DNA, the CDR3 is TGTGCCATCAGCCGACAGAGCAATCAGCCCCAGCATTTT.

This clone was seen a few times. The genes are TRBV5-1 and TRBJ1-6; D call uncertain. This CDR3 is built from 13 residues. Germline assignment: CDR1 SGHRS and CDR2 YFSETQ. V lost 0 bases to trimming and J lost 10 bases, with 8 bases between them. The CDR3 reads CASSLETTSPLHF. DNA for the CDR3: TGCGCCAGCAGCTTGGAAACGACATCACCCCTCCACTTT.

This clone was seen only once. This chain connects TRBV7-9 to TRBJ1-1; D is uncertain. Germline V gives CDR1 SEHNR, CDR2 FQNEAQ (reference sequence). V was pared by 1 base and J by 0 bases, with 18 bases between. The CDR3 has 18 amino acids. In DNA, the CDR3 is TGTGCCAGCAGCTTAGAGCTCCTCGCTACCCGAATGAACACTGAAGCTTTCTTT. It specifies CASSLELLATRMNTEAFF.